The 2 T cell receptor beta chains reported below all come from one sample, sequenced in a study of cytomegalovirus exposure and HLA in healthy donors. The study ran its PCR with 60 Vbeta and 13 Jbeta primers. Assay used: immunoSEQ multiplex PCR; TCRdb lists only in-frame clones, some missing. The sample records tens of thousands of clones, about 78% being singletons. What was sequenced was PBMCs. The receptors derive from a male donor in good health and CMV-seropositive.

This clone has only one observation. The genes are TRBV7-8 and TRBJ1-1, with 10 bases fitting TRBD1. The length of the CDR3 is 15 residues. Germline V lookup: CDR1 SGHVS, CDR2 FQNEAQ. V was clipped by 6 bases and J by 6 bases; unmatched bases: 10. CDR3 residues: CASRLPGTGVAEAFF. The DNA of the CDR3 is TGTGCCAGCAGGTTACCCGGGACAGGGGTGGCTGAAGCTTTCTTT.

The chain employs TRBV10-3 and TRBJ1-2; TRBD1 is a possible D gene (6 bases). CDR3 length: 13 amino acids. V lost 6 bases and J lost 5, with 13 bases in between. Germline values: CDR1 ENHRY, CDR2 SYGVKD. The CDR3 loop is CAISPDRTYGYTF. The CDR3, as DNA: TGTGCCATCAGCCCTGACAGGACTTATGGCTACACCTTC.